The 2 T cell receptor beta chains given below trace back to one sample, sequenced in a study of Graves' ophthalmopathy and Graves' hyperthyroidism. For repertoire sequencing, the TCR beta CDR3 regions were amplified from RNA transcripts. The workflow started with a first-round RT-PCR run with HTBI primers and then moved on to a second-round multiplex PCR. One entry per CDR3 protein, called by TCRdb with MiXCR from the multiplex PCR reads. The data hold 660,000 or so distinct CDR3 sequences, with about 40% observed a single time. The sample was peripheral blood. These TCRs come from an adult man with Graves' ophthalmopathy.

This clonotype was found a few times. The rearrangement joins TRBV25-1 to TRBJ2-3; no clear D gene. CDR1 is MGHDK and CDR2 is SYGVNS in the germline V gene. Trimming removed 4 bases from V and 3 bases from J, with 8 bases in between. CDR3 size: 13 residues. CDR3 residues: CASSAAGTDTQYF. The CDR3 region has the DNA TGTGCCAGCAGTGCGGCAGGAACAGATACGCAGTATTTT.

V and J are TRBV29-1 and TRBJ2-5, with a possible D match to TRBD1 (6 bases). Between the trimmed V and J ends, which lost 8 bases and 5 bases, there was a span of 15 bases. This CDR3 is built from 12 residues. The V gene's germline CDR1 is SQVTM and CDR2 ANQGSEA. The CDR3 nucleotides are TGCAGCTTGGCGGCGCAGGGGGAGACCCAGTACTTC. It yields the protein CSLAAQGETQYF.